The present T cell receptor (beta chain) was sequenced within a study of identical twins. TCRdb re-called the 5' RACE reads through MiXCR, storing one row per CDR3 protein. The sample yields around 340,000 distinct CDR3 sequences, 9% seen once. The CDR3 runs 12 residues. Trimming took 3 bases from V and 4 from J, leaving 7 bases between them. This clonotype has at least ten counts. The source material was naive T cells sorted from blood. The clonotype comes from a woman in her 50s in good health. The chain combines TRBV12-3 or TRBV12-4 with TRBJ2-7; perhaps TRBD2 as D (6 bases). The CDR3 DNA sequence: TGTGCCAGCAGTTTTGGGGGGTACGAGCAGTACTTC. It specifies CASSFGGYEQYF.